This is a list of T cell receptor beta chains from one sample in a study of breast tumors, draining lymph nodes, adjacent tissues. Via MiXCR, TCRdb re-called the multiplex PCR reads, giving one row per CDR3 protein. The sample shows around 150,000 distinct CDR3 sequences, 30% to 35% of them seen only once. Input material: axillary lymph node tissue. The receptors stem from a female donor with breast cancer. Some clones in this sample may be carry-over from other donors' samples. Each CDR3 is given with its conserved first and last residue. The order of the fields is CDR3 length, J gene, D gene, clone size, V gene, CDR3 DNA, CDR3 protein. D genes are given only for firm matches. Size values are once, few and many counts, or a class for expanded clones, and some rows have none.

>10|TRBJ2-3|TRBD1|.|TRBV6-6
TGTGCCAGTTTACAGGGGGCGCAGTATTTT
CASLQGAQYF
>14|TRBJ2-1|.|many|TRBV10-3
TGTGCCATCAGTGAAGGTTCGACTCTCAATGAGCAGTTCTTC
CAISEGSTLNEQFF
>14|TRBJ1-6|.|many|TRBV5-6
TGTGCCAGCAGCTTGAGGGGCCAACCTTCACCCCTCCACTTT
CASSLRGQPSPLHF
>14|TRBJ1-1|TRBD1|few|TRBV4-1
TGCGCCAGCAGCCAACCCAGGGGGAACACTAAAGCTTTCTTT
CASSQPRGNTKAFF
>18|TRBJ2-2|TRBD2|few|TRBV27
TGTGCCAGCAGTTTAGTGGGGCGGGGGGGCCCGAACACCGGGGAGCTGTTTTTT
CASSLVGRGGPNTGELFF
>14|TRBJ2-1|TRBD2|many|TRBV12-3/TRBV12-4
TGTGCCAGCAGTTCCCTAGCGGGATACAATGAGCAGTTCTTC
CASSSLAGYNEQFF
>13|TRBJ1-5|.|many|TRBV20-1
TGCAGTGCTAGAGGAGGGCCCAATCAGCCCCAGCATTTT
CSARGGPNQPQHF
>12|TRBJ2-3|.|.|TRBV20-1
TGCAGTGCTAGATGGGGGACGGATACGCAGTATTTT
CSARWGTDTQYF
>13|TRBJ1-5|.|many|TRBV6-4
TGTGCCAGCAGTCTCGGACCCAATCAGCCCCAGCATTTT
CASSLGPNQPQHF
>16|TRBJ1-1|.|.|TRBV7-3
TGTGCCAGCAGCCTACAGGGAAACCAATTTAACACTGAAGCTTTCTTT
CASSLQGNQFNTEAFF
>15|TRBJ1-4|.|.|TRBV15
TGTGCCACCAGCAGAGCCAGACTTTCTAATGAAAAATTGTCTTTT
CATSRARLSNEKLSF
>16|TRBJ1-4|.|many|TRBV4-3
TGCGCCAGCAGCCAGGATCCCGGGGCGGCTAATGAAAAACTGTTTTTT
CASSQDPGAANEKLFF
>13|TRBJ1-2|.|many|TRBV2
TGTGCCAGCAGTCCGGGGTCCAACTATGGCTACACCTTC
CASSPGSNYGYTF
>14|TRBJ2-7|TRBD1|many|TRBV5-6
TGTGCCAGCAGCCTAGACAGGGGGCACTACGAGCAGTACTTC
CASSLDRGHYEQYF
>17|TRBJ1-4|.|many|TRBV7-7
TGTGCTAGCAGCTTCCCGACGACCAGGGTGGGGGATGAAAAACTGTTTTTT
CASSFPTTRVGDEKLFF
>13|TRBJ2-1|TRBD1|.|TRBV7-9
TGTGCCAGCAGCTTGGGACAGGGGGCTGAGCAGTTCTTC
CASSLGQGAEQFF
>14|TRBJ2-5|.|.|TRBV20-1
TGCAGTGCTAGTAGGGGGACCGCACAAGAGACCCAGTACTTC
CSASRGTAQETQYF
>14|TRBJ2-7|.|.|TRBV11-2
TGTGCCAGCAGCCCACGGGAGTCGTCCTACGGGCAGTACTTC
CASSPRESSYGQYF
>16|TRBJ1-6|.|many|TRBV28
TGTGCCAGCAGTATCCCTACAGGGATTGGGAATTCACCCCTCCACTTT
CASSIPTGIGNSPLHF